Presented here are 11 T cell receptor beta chains from one specimen sequenced in a study of T cells in tuberculosis. Data came from immunoSEQ multiplex PCR; TCRdb stores just in-frame clones and leaves some out. The sample has around 41,000 clones; around 94% are singletons. What was sequenced was PBMCs. The origin of the receptors is a donor aged 10 to 29 with latent tuberculosis or without tuberculosis infection. Some clones in this sample may be carry-over from other donors' samples.

The rearrangement joins TRBV6-1 to TRBJ2-1; TRBD2 matches at 7 bases. The CDR3 loop spans 15 amino acids. J lost 0 bases, V lost 2 bases, and 1 base had no gene match. Germline V CDR1 and CDR2: MNHNS, SASEGT. The DNA for the CDR3 is TGTGCCAGCAGTGAAACTAGCGCCTCCTACAATGAGCAGTTCTTC. Translation gives CASSETSASYNEQFF.

The gene calls are TRBV14 and TRBJ1-4, with TRBD1 matching 7 bases. This CDR3 has 15 residues. Germline V gene sequence: CDR1 SGHDN, CDR2 FVKESK. The J segment lost 7 bases and the V segment lost 4 bases, leaving 9 bases of the junction unmatched. The CDR3 reads CASSREQGKGEKLFF. The CDR3 coding sequence is TGTGCCAGCAGCCGAGAACAGGGGAAGGGTGAAAAACTGTTTTTT.

As DNA, the CDR3 is TGCGCCAGCAGCCAAGGTTCGAGGGAGACCCAGTACTTC. It yields the protein CASSQGSRETQYF. This rearrangement joins TRBV4-3 to TRBJ2-5; D unresolved. The V and J ends lost 1 base and 5 bases respectively, with 8 bases between them. The germline V gene has CDR1 LGHNA and CDR2 YSLEER. CDR3 size: 13 residues.

This sequence joins TRBV25-1 and TRBJ2-1, with 9 positions matching TRBD2. CDR3 length: 15 residues. In germline, CDR1 is MGHDK, CDR2 SYGVNS. J was trimmed by 2 bases and V by 3 bases; bases with no gene match: 2. The CDR3 region has the DNA TGTGCCAGCAGTGAGGCTAGCGGGGCCTACAATGAGCAGTTCTTC. Translation: CASSEASGAYNEQFF.

This clone was recorded only once. The genes are TRBV12-5 and TRBJ1-4; TRBD1 matches 8 bases. Germline CDR1 LGHNT, CDR2 FRNRAP. This CDR3 has 16 amino acids. J gave up 3 bases and V 1 base, and 4 bases lay outside the gene matches. The CDR3 bases are TGTGCTAGTGGTTTGGACCCAGGGGGCCCTAATGAAAAACTGTTTTTT. Translating gives CASGLDPGGPNEKLFF.

This chain uses TRBV11-2 with TRBJ1-1; D possibly corresponds to TRBD1 (6 bases). Trimming stripped 11 bases from V and 1 base from J, with 11 bases between. Germline V gene data show CDR1 as SGHAT and CDR2 as FQNNGV. There are 12 residues in the CDR3. The CDR3: CASGQRNTEAFF. As DNA, the CDR3 is TGTGCCTCGGGACAACGGAACACTGAAGCTTTCTTT.

This clone was found once. The chain uses TRBV5-3 and TRBJ2-2; tentatively, D is TRBD1 (6 bases). TRBV5-3 is annotated as an ORF whose role is uncertain. V gave up 6 bases and J gave up 2 bases, with 17 bases separating them. The CDR3 contains 16 residues. CDR3 sequence reads: CARKGTGGDNTGELFF. The CDR3 DNA reads as TGTGCCAGAAAGGGAACTGGGGGCGATAACACCGGGGAGCTGTTTTTT.

V and J are TRBV9 and TRBJ1-2; unclear D gene. The V end lost 3 bases, the J end lost 4 bases, and 10 bases lay between the germline ends. CDR1 and CDR2 (germline): SGDLS, YYNGEE. The CDR3 covers 13 residues. The CDR3, as DNA: TGTGCCAGCAGCGCCGGGATCGGCTATGGCTACACCTTC. Its translation is CASSAGIGYGYTF.

The chain has TRBV7-9 and TRBJ1-1; possible D gene TRBD1, 5 bases. V was cut by 5 bases and J by 11 bases, with 21 bases left in between. The CDR3 spans 14 residues. Germline CDR1 reads SEHNR; CDR2 reads FQNEAQ (reference sequence). The CDR3: CASSLKQEPLSAFF. Written as DNA, the CDR3 is TGTGCCAGCAGCCTAAAACAGGAGCCGCTGAGCGCTTTCTTT. Combining the CDR3 with reference TRBV7-9 and TRBJ1-1 gives the whole variable domain DTGVSQNPRHKITKRGQNVTFRCDPISEHNRLYWYRQTLGQGPEFLTYFQNEAQLEKSRLLSDRFSAERPKGSFSTLEIQRTEQGDSAMYLCASSLKQEPLSAFFGQGTRLTVV.

The chain is built from TRBV5-1 and TRBJ2-2, with 8 bases identical to TRBD2. CDR1 SGHRS and CDR2 YFSETQ come from the germline V gene. The junction had 4 bases not matched to a gene; V was cut back by 0 bases and J by 6 bases. This CDR3 is 15 amino acids long. The CDR3 reads CASSLALAGAGELFF. CDR3 DNA sequence: TGCGCCAGCAGCTTGGCCCTAGCGGGCGCCGGGGAGCTGTTTTTT.

V usage is TRBV4-3 and J usage is TRBJ2-1, with 9 positions matching TRBD2. Germline V gene data show CDR1 as LGHNA and CDR2 as YSLEER. V was clipped by 4 bases and J by 8 bases; unmatched bases: 9. The CDR3 extends over 15 amino acids. The CDR3 sequence: CASSPGTSFVDEQFF. The CDR3 DNA sequence: TGCGCCAGCAGCCCAGGGACTAGCTTCGTTGATGAGCAGTTCTTC.